The 4 T cell receptor beta chains below were found in one sample sequenced in a study of T cells in Graves' hyperthyroidism and ophthalmopathy (dated by TCRdb to between 2018 and 2021). Library generation was performed with multiplex PCR. Sequencing used an Illumina HiSeq 2000. TCR beta CDR3 regions were amplified from RNA transcripts. For the first round of RT-PCR on the TCR CDR3, the HTBI primer set was used together with the Qiagen OneStep RT-PCR kit. TCRdb cleaned the public reads at Q25 with fastp, built clones with MiXCR and kept in-frame beta chains. Rows are unified per CDR3 protein, each entry keeping the most common DNA and genes. The sample profile shows roughly 100,000 distinct CDR3 sequences; less than 55% of them were found once. The top ten clonotypes cover roughly 24% of the sample. Sequenced input: blood. The receptors stem from a man aged 35-49 years with Graves' hyperthyroidism.

Remarks on this clonotype: A junction boundary mismatches the germline segment, possibly from a read error. J is TRBJ1-2 and V is TRBV16; maybe TRBD1 (5 bases). This CDR3 is built from 10 residues. The germline V gene encodes CDR1 KGHSY and CDR2 FQNENV. In nucleotides, the CDR3 is TGTGCCAGCAGCCGGGACGGTGAAGCTTTC. Protein sequence: CASSRDGEAF.

Many counts were recorded for this clonotype. The V call is TRBV12-3 or TRBV12-4, the J call TRBJ2-5, with no clear D. The V and J ends lost 7 bases and 2 bases respectively, with 5 bases between them. The CDR3 loop spans 11 amino acids. The CDR3 reads CASTYQETQYF. For the CDR3, the DNA is TGTGCCAGCACCTATCAAGAGACCCAGTACTTC.

This clonotype was observed a single time. The CDR3 DNA reads as TGTGCCAGCAGACGCTCCGGGGGGCGGTACAATGAGCAGTTCTTC. Translating gives CASRRSGGRYNEQFF. The chain combines TRBV7-2 with TRBJ2-1, with D possibly matching TRBD2 (7 bases). The CDR3 has 15 amino acids. V was pared by 6 bases and J by 4 bases, with 16 bases between. From germline, CDR1 is SGHTA and CDR2 FQGNSA.

This clonotype was found once. A much larger clone is a single base away; this may be a read error. V is TRBV11-2 and J is TRBJ2-2; 8 bases match TRBD1. This CDR3 has 18 amino acids. The V gene's germline CDR1 is SGHAT and CDR2 FQNNGV. The CDR3 loop is CASILTPTGVLRSGELFF. The CDR3 coding sequence is TGTGCCAGCATCTTAACCCCGACAGGGGTACTCAGAAGCGGGGAGCTGTTTTTT.